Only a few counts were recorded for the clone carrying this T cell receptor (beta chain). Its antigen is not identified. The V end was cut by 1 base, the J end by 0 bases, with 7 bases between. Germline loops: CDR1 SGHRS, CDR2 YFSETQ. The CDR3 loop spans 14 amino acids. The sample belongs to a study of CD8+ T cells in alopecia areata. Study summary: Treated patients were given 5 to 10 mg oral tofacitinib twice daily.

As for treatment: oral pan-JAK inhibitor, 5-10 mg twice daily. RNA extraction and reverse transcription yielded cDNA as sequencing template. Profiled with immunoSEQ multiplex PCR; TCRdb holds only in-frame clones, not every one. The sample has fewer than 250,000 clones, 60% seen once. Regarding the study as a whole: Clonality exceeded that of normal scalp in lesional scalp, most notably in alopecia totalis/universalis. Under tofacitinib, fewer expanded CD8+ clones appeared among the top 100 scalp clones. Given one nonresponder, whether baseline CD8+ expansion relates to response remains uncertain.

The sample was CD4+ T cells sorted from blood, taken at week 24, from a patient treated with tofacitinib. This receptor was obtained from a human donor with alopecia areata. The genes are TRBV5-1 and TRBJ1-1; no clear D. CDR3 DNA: TGCGCCAGCAGCTTGCCTCAGGTGAACACTGAAGCTTTCTTT. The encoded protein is CASSLPQVNTEAFF.